Listed below are T cell receptor beta chains from one sample, sequenced in a study of blood T cells in healthy people across ages. TCRdb fed the 5' RACE reads into MiXCR, producing one record per CDR3 protein. This table holds about 830,000 distinct CDR3 sequences, roughly 60% found once. The sample comprised blood. The receptors were gathered from a man aged 25 to 40 in good health. The CDR3 runs from the conserved cysteine through the conserved F or W. The D gene is left open where the match is weak. Clone size is not always given. Where it is, it says once, few, many or a class for expanded clones.

CDR3	DNA	D	size	V	J
CASSFQAGAAEEQYF	TGTGCCAGCAGCTTTCAAGCGGGGGCGGCCGAGGAGCAGTACTTC	TRBD2	NA	TRBV7-2	TRBJ2-5
CASSPRDRDQPQHF	TGTGCCAGCAGCCCCCGGGACAGGGATCAGCCCCAGCATTTT	TRBD1	NA	TRBV5-6	TRBJ1-5
CASSVALESYGTEGNTQYF	TGTGCCAGCAGCGTAGCTTTAGAATCCTACGGGACAGAAGGTAATACGCAGTATTTT	TRBD1	few	TRBV9	TRBJ2-3
CSARSSPSTDTQYF	TGCAGTGCTAGGAGCTCCCCAAGCACAGATACGCAGTATTTT	NA	NA	TRBV20-1	TRBJ2-3
CSAVRTAGSYEQYF	TGCAGTGCCGTCAGGACCGCGGGCTCCTACGAGCAGTACTTC	NA	many	TRBV20-1	TRBJ2-7
CASLGGGNNEQFF	TGTGCCAGCTTGGGCGGAGGGAACAATGAGCAGTTCTTC	NA	NA	TRBV2	TRBJ2-1
CASSLAGDSLLHF	TGTGCCAGCAGCTTAGCGGGGGATTCACTCCTCCACTTT	NA	NA	TRBV7-3	TRBJ1-6
CASSISQAGHEQYF	TGTGCCAGCAGTATTAGCCAGGCGGGCCACGAGCAGTACTTC	NA	NA	TRBV27	TRBJ2-7
CASSFNSNIQYF	TGTGCCAGCAGCTTCAATTCCAACATTCAGTACTTC	NA	NA	TRBV11-2	TRBJ2-4
CSAVHGDTQSFLETQYF	TGCAGTGCTGTACATGGGGATACCCAGTCGTTTCTCGAGACCCAGTACTTC	NA	NA	TRBV20-1	TRBJ2-5
CASSYAGLSNTGELFF	TGTGCCAGCAGTTACGCAGGGTTAAGTAACACCGGGGAGCTGTTTTTT	NA	NA	TRBV6-2/TRBV6-3	TRBJ2-2
CASSFSRDEQYF	TGTGCCAGCAGCTTTAGTAGGGACGAGCAGTACTTC	NA	few	TRBV5-6	TRBJ2-7
CASLVSGGYTF	TGTGCCAGCCTGGTCTCAGGCGGCTACACCTTC	NA	few	TRBV28	TRBJ1-2
CAWSLQGIGYTF	TGTGCCTGGAGCCTACAGGGGATCGGCTACACCTTC	TRBD1	few	TRBV30	TRBJ1-2
CASARDYFSYEQYF	TGTGCCAGCGCTAGGGACTATTTCTCCTACGAGCAGTACTTC	TRBD2	NA	TRBV5-5	TRBJ2-7
CASSRTSGGGEQYF	TGCGCCAGCAGCCGGACTAGCGGGGGGGGCGAGCAGTACTTC	TRBD2	few	TRBV4-3	TRBJ2-7
CASMGGPYDNEQFF	TGTGCCAGCATGGGGGGGCCGTACGACAATGAGCAGTTCTTC	NA	once	TRBV2	TRBJ2-1
CASRLAHGLAGGPQRCNEQFF	TGTGCAAGTCGCTTAGCCCACGGACTAGCGGGGGGGCCTCAGCGGTGCAATGAGCAGTTCTTC	NA	NA	TRBV12-2	TRBJ2-1
CASGSTETQYF	TGTGCCAGCGGGTCGACCGAGACCCAGTACTTC	NA	NA	TRBV27	TRBJ2-5
CSARWGQVAFF	TGCAGTGCTAGGTGGGGGCAGGTTGCTTTCTTT	NA	NA	TRBV20-1	TRBJ1-1
CASSPQGVFDETQYF	TGTGCCAGCAGCCCACAGGGGGTATTTGATGAGACCCAGTACTTC	TRBD1	NA	TRBV7-2	TRBJ2-5
CASSKGEEKLFF	TGTGCCAGCAGCAAAGGGGAGGAAAAACTGTTTTTT	NA	few	TRBV6-2/TRBV6-3	TRBJ1-4
CASSTQQGGASSYEQYF	TGTGCCAGCAGCACCCAACAGGGGGGGGCCAGCTCCTACGAGCAGTACTTC	NA	few	TRBV7-2	TRBJ2-7
CSVELLDSYEQYF	TGCAGCGTTGAACTTCTAGACAGCTACGAGCAGTACTTC	NA	few	TRBV29-1	TRBJ2-7
CAISEDSREQYF	TGTGCCATCAGTGAGGACAGCCGCGAGCAGTACTTC	NA	NA	TRBV10-3	TRBJ2-7
CASSFFSGGARETQYF	TGTGCCAGCAGTTTCTTTTCCGGGGGGGCTAGGGAGACCCAGTACTTC	TRBD2	few	TRBV28	TRBJ2-5
CSAWDRDLAGGSYEQYF	TGCAGTGCCTGGGACAGGGACCTAGCGGGGGGTTCCTACGAGCAGTACTTC	TRBD2	NA	TRBV20-1	TRBJ2-7
CSGRLAGSNEQFF	TGCAGCGGGCGGCTAGCGGGGTCCAATGAGCAGTTCTTC	TRBD2	NA	TRBV29-1	TRBJ2-1
CASSLTGSLSEQYF	TGTGCCAGCAGCCTGACAGGATCTCTCTCCGAGCAGTACTTC	NA	NA	TRBV2	TRBJ2-7
CASSLARELGVGTQYF	TGCGCCAGCAGCTTGGCCCGGGAGCTTGGTGTAGGTACGCAGTATTTT	NA	NA	TRBV5-1	TRBJ2-3
CASSLPGRLPYEQYF	TGTGCCAGCAGTTTGCCCGGCAGGCTCCCGTACGAGCAGTACTTC	NA	once	TRBV12-3/TRBV12-4	TRBJ2-7
CASSIDLYEQYF	TGTGCCAGCAGTATTGACCTCTACGAGCAGTACTTC	NA	NA	TRBV12-3/TRBV12-4	TRBJ2-7
CSVNRGLVETQYF	TGCAGCGTCAACAGGGGGCTAGTAGAGACCCAGTACTTC	TRBD1	few	TRBV29-1	TRBJ2-5
CASGSPPGGGYGYTF	TGTGCCAGCGGCTCCCCCCCGGGGGGTGGCTATGGCTACACCTTC	NA	NA	TRBV7-3	TRBJ1-2
CSARWQGRADTQYF	TGCAGTGCTAGATGGCAGGGCCGAGCAGATACGCAGTATTTT	NA	few	TRBV20-1	TRBJ2-3
CASSQDTGFYTF	TGTGCCAGCAGCCAAGACACGGGGTTCTACACCTTC	NA	once	TRBV3-1	TRBJ1-2
CAISESSMGWDEQFF	TGTGCCATCAGTGAGTCGAGTATGGGATGGGATGAGCAGTTCTTC	NA	NA	TRBV10-3	TRBJ2-1
CASSPADSNQETQYF	TGTGCCAGCAGCCCCGCCGACAGTAACCAAGAGACCCAGTACTTC	NA	few	TRBV12-3/TRBV12-4	TRBJ2-5
CASSLTAQNTEAFF	TGTGCCAGCAGCTTAACTGCTCAGAACACTGAAGCTTTCTTT	NA	NA	TRBV7-3	TRBJ1-1
CASRKTGVSENNGQFF	TGTGCCAGCAGAAAGACAGGGGTGAGTGAAAACAATGGGCAGTTCTTC	TRBD1	NA	TRBV28	TRBJ2-1
CASSATSSGADTQYF	TGCGCCAGCAGCGCCACCAGCTCCGGGGCAGATACGCAGTATTTT	NA	NA	TRBV5-1	TRBJ2-3
CASAAGSSGANVLTF	TGTGCCAGCGCCGCCGGAAGCTCTGGGGCCAACGTCCTGACTTTC	NA	NA	TRBV6-1	TRBJ2-6
CASSQVPGGEGDTQYF	TGCGCCAGCAGCCAAGTACCGGGGGGCGAAGGAGATACGCAGTATTTT	NA	NA	TRBV4-1	TRBJ2-3
CASRGDRDGYQPQHF	TGTGCCAGCAGGGGGGACAGGGATGGTTATCAGCCCCAGCATTTT	NA	NA	TRBV21-1	TRBJ1-5
CASSLATRPQGYTF	TGTGCCAGCAGCTTGGCCACCAGGCCCCAGGGCTACACCTTC	NA	NA	TRBV5-6	TRBJ1-2
CSARIPGVYNEQFF	TGCAGTGCTAGAATCCCGGGAGTTTACAATGAGCAGTTCTTC	NA	NA	TRBV20-1	TRBJ2-1
CASTPSWWRGANTGELFF	TGTGCCAGCACCCCTTCCTGGTGGCGGGGGGCCAACACCGGGGAGCTGTTTTTT	TRBD2	NA	TRBV27	TRBJ2-2
CASSQLGQGASGANVLTF	TGTGCCAGCAGCCAACTGGGACAGGGGGCGTCTGGGGCCAACGTCCTGACTTTC	TRBD1	NA	TRBV14	TRBJ2-6
CASSPDVLAGQPQHF	TGCGCCAGCAGCCCGGACGTATTGGCTGGTCAGCCCCAGCATTTT	NA	once	TRBV5-1	TRBJ1-5
CASSYGGGGLTSYEQYF	TGTGCCAGCAGTTACGGCGGAGGAGGGCTTACCTCCTACGAGCAGTACTTC	NA	NA	TRBV6-5	TRBJ2-7
CAWSDSEEKLFF	TGTGCCTGGAGCGACAGTGAGGAAAAACTGTTTTTT	NA	few	TRBV30	TRBJ1-4
CASSGNRGRGYGHTF	TGTGCCAGCAGCGGCAACAGGGGGCGCGGCTATGGCCACACCTTC	TRBD1	NA	TRBV9	TRBJ1-2
CASSQDHGNEQFF	TGCGCCAGCAGCCAAGACCATGGGAATGAGCAGTTCTTC	NA	NA	TRBV4-3	TRBJ2-1
CASSPGQENEKLFF	TGCGCCAGCAGCCCGGGACAGGAGAATGAAAAACTGTTTTTT	TRBD1	NA	TRBV5-1	TRBJ1-4
CASSLTENNEQYF	TGCGCCAGCAGCTTAACGGAAAACAATGAGCAGTACTTC	NA	NA	TRBV5-1	TRBJ2-5